Each of the 21 T cell receptor beta chains below was sequenced from the same sample in a study of Ad26.COV2.S vaccination and SARS-CoV-2 variants. Clones were sequenced by immunoSEQ multiplex PCR, and TCRdb holds only the in-frame ones, with some missing. Of under 150,000 clones in the sample, roughly 89% were seen once. The source was peripheral blood, collected after recovery from COVID-19. Receptors originate from a human donor who had recovered from COVID-19.

The chain is built from TRBV4-3 and TRBJ2-1; 9 positions agree with TRBD1. Germline trimming cut 4 bases from V and 8 bases from J; bases unmatched to any gene: 3. The germline V gene has CDR1 LGHNA and CDR2 YSLEER. The CDR3 consists of 13 residues. CDR3 residues: CASSLRDRDEQFF. The CDR3 region has the DNA TGCGCCAGCAGCCTCCGGGACAGGGATGAGCAGTTCTTC.

V gene TRBV7-2 combines with J gene TRBJ2-3; D not resolved. CDR3 length: 15 amino acids. Trimming removed 6 bases at V and 2 bases at J, with 15 bases between. Germline CDR1 is SGHTA and CDR2 is FQGNSA. CDR3 coding DNA: TGTGCCAGCAGTATGGGGTCATTACCCACAGATACGCAGTATTTT. Its protein is CASSMGSLPTDTQYF.

The chain is built from TRBV27 and TRBJ1-1, with D maybe TRBD1 (6 bases). Trimming took 0 bases from V and 3 from J, leaving 8 bases between them. CDR1 and CDR2 from the germline V gene are MNHEY and SMNVEV (reference sequence). The CDR3 spans 14 residues. The CDR3 is CASSLSDRHTEAFF. CDR3 DNA sequence: TGTGCCAGCAGTTTATCGGACAGACACACTGAAGCTTTCTTT.

In DNA form, the CDR3 reads TGCGCCAGCAGCTTAAGACAGGGCTCCGGGGAGCTGTTTTTT. This translates into CASSLRQGSGELFF. The rearrangement links TRBV5-1 to TRBJ2-2, with TRBD1 identical over 7 bases. CDR3 length equals 14 residues. The trim removed 2 bases at V and 6 bases at J, leaving 4 bases unmatched. Germline V lookup: CDR1 SGHRS, CDR2 YFSETQ.

This sequence joins TRBV7-2 and TRBJ2-6; D is uncertain. V was shortened by 5 bases and J by 4 bases, with 9 bases between the two germline ends. Germline assignment: CDR1 SGHTA and CDR2 FQGNSA. CDR3 length: 14 amino acids. CDR3 nucleotide sequence: TGTGCCAGCAGCACCTCCTGGGGGGCCAACGTCCTGACTTTC. Protein: CASSTSWGANVLTF.

This chain links TRBV28 with TRBJ1-5; D unresolved. Germline-derived CDR1 and CDR2 are MDHEN and SYDVKM. Trimming took 5 bases from V and 2 from J, leaving 10 bases between them. This CDR3 has 14 residues. CDR3 protein: CASSADWGNQPQHF. The CDR3 DNA reads TGTGCCAGCAGTGCCGATTGGGGCAATCAGCCCCAGCATTTT.

This clone was seen only once. V and J are TRBV3-1 (or the pseudogene TRBV3-2) and TRBJ2-7; D unclear. This CDR3 has 13 residues. The V gene's germline CDR1 is LGHDT and CDR2 YNNKEL (reference sequence). Trimming left V 5 bases short and J 0 bases short, with 8 bases between. CDR3 DNA: TGTGCCAGCAGCGACCACAGCTCCTACGAGCAGTACTTC. Its translation: CASSDHSSYEQYF.

The chain carries TRBV29-1 and TRBJ2-7; 10 bases agree with TRBD1. The junction had 10 bases not matched to a gene; V was cut back by 1 base and J by 7 bases. In germline, CDR1 is SQVTM, CDR2 ANQGSEA. The CDR3 sequence is 15 residues long. CDR3: CSVEATLGQGREQYF. Written as DNA, the CDR3 is TGCAGCGTTGAAGCCACCCTGGGACAGGGGAGGGAGCAGTACTTC.

Worth noting for this clone: The identical CDR3 is also encoded by other nucleotide sequences in the sample. The V gene is TRBV11-2, the J gene TRBJ1-5; no reliable D call. Germline V gene data show CDR1 as SGHAT and CDR2 as FQNNGV. The V end was cut by 1 base, the J end by 0 bases, with 7 bases between. The CDR3 sequence is 15 residues long. The chain's CDR3 is CASSLAGSSNQPQHF. The CDR3, as DNA: TGTGCCAGCAGCTTAGCGGGGAGTAGCAATCAGCCCCAGCATTTT. The variable domain in full, completed from reference TRBV11-2 and TRBJ1-5, reads EAGVAQSPRYKIIEKRQSVAFWCNPISGHATLYWYQQILGQGPKLLIQFQNNGVVDDSQLPKDRFSAERLKGVDSTLKIQPAKLEDSAVYLCASSLAGSSNQPQHFGDGTRLSIL.

This sequence joins TRBV5-1 and TRBJ1-6; TRBD1 might be the D (6 bases). Trimming stripped 2 bases from V and 9 bases from J, with 15 bases between. Germline loops: CDR1 SGHRS, CDR2 YFSETQ. The CDR3 loop spans 15 amino acids. The CDR3 loop is CASSFSQGDSSPLHF. CDR3 coding DNA: TGCGCCAGCAGCTTCTCACAGGGTGACAGTTCACCCCTCCACTTT.

The chain carries TRBV24-1 and TRBJ2-5; 11 nucleotides line up with TRBD1. The ends lost 3 bases at V and 5 bases at J; junction bases unmatched: 4. The germline V gene has CDR1 KGHDR and CDR2 SFDVKD. CDR3 size: 15 residues. The CDR3 loop is CATSDPGQGGETQYF. The CDR3, as DNA: TGTGCCACCAGTGATCCGGGACAGGGGGGGGAGACCCAGTACTTC.

V usage is TRBV6-5 and J usage is TRBJ2-7; 7 bases agree with TRBD1. The CDR3 is 15 amino acids. Germline-derived CDR1 and CDR2 are MNHEY and SVGAGI. Trimming cost V 2 bases and J 2 bases; bases outside gene matches: 6. This chain's CDR3 is CASSYAGTATYEQYF. The CDR3 nucleotides read TGTGCCAGCAGTTACGCCGGGACAGCTACCTACGAGCAGTACTTC.

This chain links TRBV9 with TRBJ2-6; maybe TRBD1 (5 bases). Trimming stripped 0 bases from V and 0 bases from J, with 7 bases between. CDR3 length: 16 residues. Looked up from germline, CDR1 is SGDLS and CDR2 is YYNGEE. The CDR3 region is CASSVDRSSGANVLTF. The DNA of the CDR3 is TGTGCCAGCAGCGTAGACAGGTCCTCTGGGGCCAACGTCCTGACTTTC. The complete variable domain, with remaining parts taken from reference TRBV9 and TRBJ2-6, reads DSGVTQTPKHLITATGQRVTLRCSPRSGDLSVYWYQQSLDQGLQFLIQYYNGEERAKGNILERFSAQQFPDLHSELNLSSLELGDSALYFCASSVDRSSGANVLTFGAGSRLTVL.

The CDR3 bases are TGCGCCAGCAGCCAAGGGTCGAGGGACTGGGCTAATGAAAAACTGTTTTTT. It yields the protein CASSQGSRDWANEKLFF. The chain combines TRBV4-1 with TRBJ1-4; TRBD1 is a possible D gene (5 bases). V lost 1 base to trimming and J lost 3 bases, with 15 bases between them. The germline V gene encodes CDR1 MGHRA and CDR2 YSYEKL. The CDR3 loop spans 17 amino acids.

J is TRBJ1-5 and V is TRBV9, with D unresolved. From germline, CDR1 is SGDLS and CDR2 YYNGEE. CDR3 length: 14 residues. V lost 4 bases and J lost 0, with 8 bases in between. The CDR3 region is CASSRDYSNQPQHF. The CDR3 coding sequence is TGTGCCAGCAGCAGGGATTATAGCAATCAGCCCCAGCATTTT.

The chain recombines TRBV7-8 with TRBJ2-7; possibly TRBD1 for D (6 bases). Germline lookup yields CDR1 SGHVS and CDR2 FQNEAQ. CDR3 length: 14 residues. V was trimmed by 6 bases and J by 1 base, leaving 13 bases between them. CDR3 bases: TGTGCCAGCAGTTACGCCAGGGGATCCTACGAGCAGTACTTC. Translated: CASSYARGSYEQYF.

CDR3 DNA: TGTGCCAGCAGTCCTCAACACCAAGTAGCTTTCTTT. Amino acid sequence: CASSPQHQVAFF. This chain connects TRBV28 to TRBJ1-1; D is ambiguous. CDR1 is MDHEN, CDR2 SYDVKM, per germline. This CDR3 is built from 12 residues. The V gene lost 5 bases and the J gene lost 10 bases, with 14 bases spanning the gap.

The V gene is TRBV19, the J gene TRBJ2-7; possible D gene TRBD2, 6 bases. There are 13 residues in the CDR3. CDR1 LNHDA and CDR2 SQIVND come from the germline V gene (reference sequence). Trimming stripped 3 bases from V and 5 bases from J, with 11 bases between. The CDR3 protein is CASSILRGNEQYF. CDR3 in DNA: TGTGCCAGTAGTATTCTTCGGGGGAACGAGCAGTACTTC. The whole variable domain, remainder taken from reference TRBV19 and TRBJ2-7, is DGGITQSPKYLFRKEGQNVTLSCEQNLNHDAMYWYRQDPGQGLRLIYYSQIVNDFQKGDIAEGYSVSREKKESFPLTVTSAQKNPTAFYLCASSILRGNEQYFGPGTRLTVT.

The chain couples TRBV19 to TRBJ2-1; tentatively, D is TRBD1 or TRBD2 (5 bases each). V was cut by 3 bases and J by 6 bases, with 9 bases left in between. Germline values: CDR1 LNHDA, CDR2 SQIVND (reference sequence). The CDR3 totals 13 residues. The CDR3 DNA follows: TGTGCCAGTAGTATGGGGGTGGGCAATGAGCAGTTCTTC. Protein product: CASSMGVGNEQFF.

The table lists this clone with a few counts. J is TRBJ2-3 and V is TRBV5-8, with TRBD1 matching 7 bases. Trimming at V came to 0 bases and at J to 3 bases, leaving 7 bases not matched to a gene. This CDR3 spans 16 amino acids. In germline, CDR1 is SGHTS, CDR2 YDEGEE. DNA for the CDR3: TGTGCCAGCAGCTTGGGAGACAGGGTTCGGACAGATACGCAGTATTTT. Translation gives CASSLGDRVRTDTQYF.

This chain connects TRBV5-1 to TRBJ2-3; a possible D gene is TRBD2 (5 bases). CDR1 is SGHRS and CDR2 is YFSETQ in the germline V gene. The CDR3 spans 14 residues. V dropped 4 bases and J dropped 0 bases, with 9 bases sitting between them. The CDR3 nucleotides read TGCGCCAGCAGCAGAGGGCCTAGCACAGATACGCAGTATTTT. It yields the protein CASSRGPSTDTQYF.